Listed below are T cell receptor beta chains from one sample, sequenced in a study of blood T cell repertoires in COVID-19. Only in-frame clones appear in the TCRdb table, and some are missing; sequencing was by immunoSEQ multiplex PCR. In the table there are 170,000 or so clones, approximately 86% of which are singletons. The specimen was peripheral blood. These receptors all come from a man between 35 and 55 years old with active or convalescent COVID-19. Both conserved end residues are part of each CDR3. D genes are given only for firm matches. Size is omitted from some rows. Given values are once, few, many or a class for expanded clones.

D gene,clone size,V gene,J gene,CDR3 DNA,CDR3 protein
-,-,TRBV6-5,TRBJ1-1,TGTGCCAGCAGTTACCCGGGTGGGTTAAACACTGAAGCTTTCTTT,CASSYPGGLNTEAFF
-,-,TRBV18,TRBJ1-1,TGTGCCAGCTCACCCGTCGAGGGCCAGCACACTGAAGCTTTCTTT,CASSPVEGQHTEAFF
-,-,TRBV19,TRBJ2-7,TGTGCCAGTAGTTTTGGTACAGGGCGGTACGAGCAGTACTTC,CASSFGTGRYEQYF
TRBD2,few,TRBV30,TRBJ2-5,TGTGCCTGGATCAGCGGGGGCTGGGGGGAGACCCAGTACTTC,CAWISGGWGETQYF
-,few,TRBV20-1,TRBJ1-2,TGCAGTGCTAGACAGGGCTATGGCTACACCTTC,CSARQGYGYTF
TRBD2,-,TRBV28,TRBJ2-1,TGTGCCAGCGCCGGGACTAGCGGGGGGGCCGGGTTGGATGAGCAGTTCTTC,CASAGTSGGAGLDEQFF
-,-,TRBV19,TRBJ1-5,TGTGCCACGTCCCTCCAGTTAGCTCAGCCCCAGCATTTT,CATSLQLAQPQHF
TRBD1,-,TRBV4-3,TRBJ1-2,TGCGCCAGCAGCCATGGACAGGGGGCAGGCTACACCTTC,CASSHGQGAGYTF
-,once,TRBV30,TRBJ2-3,TGTGCCTGGGACAGGTCGGGTACAGATACGCAGTATTTT,CAWDRSGTDTQYF
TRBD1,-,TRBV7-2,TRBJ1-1,TGTGCCAGCAGCCTTGGGACAGGGGGCATGGCTTTCTTT,CASSLGTGGMAFF
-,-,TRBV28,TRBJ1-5,TGTGCCAGCAGTATAAGCAATCAGCCCCAGCATTTT,CASSISNQPQHF
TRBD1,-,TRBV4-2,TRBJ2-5,TGTGCCAGCAGCCAAGAACCGGGACAGGGCAGTGAGACCCAGTACTTC,CASSQEPGQGSETQYF
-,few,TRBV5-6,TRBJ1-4,TGTGCCCGGGAGACATCCGGAACAACTAATGAAAAACTGTTTTTT,CARETSGTTNEKLFF
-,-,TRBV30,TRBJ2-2,TGTGCCTGGATGCCCCCGGGGGGCTCCACCGGGGAGCTGTTTTTT,CAWMPPGGSTGELFF
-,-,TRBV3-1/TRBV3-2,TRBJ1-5,TGTGCCAGCAGCCAAGCCTCAGGGAGCAATCAGCCCCAGCATTTT,CASSQASGSNQPQHF
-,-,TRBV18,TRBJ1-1,TGTGCCAGCTCACCAAACGGGGCTGAAGCTTTCTTT,CASSPNGAEAFF
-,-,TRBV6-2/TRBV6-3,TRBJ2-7,TGTGCCAGCAGTTACTCGATTCTGCGCGCTCCCTACGAGCAGTACTTC,CASSYSILRAPYEQYF
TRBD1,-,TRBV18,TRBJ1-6,TGTGCCAGCTCACCGGGGACAGGCGGAAATTCACCCCTCCACTTT,CASSPGTGGNSPLHF
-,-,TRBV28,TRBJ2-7,TGTGCCAGCAGGGAGGGCCCCTACGAGCAGTACTTC,CASREGPYEQYF
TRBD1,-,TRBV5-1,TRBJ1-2,TGCGCCAGCGCCCGGCAGGGGACAGGGGCCTATGGCTACACCTTC,CASARQGTGAYGYTF
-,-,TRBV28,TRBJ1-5,TGTGCCAGCAGTTTATTCGGTTCCTCTCGTAATCAGCCCCAGCATTTT,CASSLFGSSRNQPQHF
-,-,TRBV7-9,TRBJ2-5,TGTGCCAGCAGCTTACTAGTCGTTGAGACCCAGTACTTC,CASSLLVVETQYF
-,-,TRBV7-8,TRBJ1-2,TGTGCCAGCAGCAAGGACATACCCAACTATGGCTACACCTTC,CASSKDIPNYGYTF
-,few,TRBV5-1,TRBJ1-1,TGCGCCAGCAGCTTGGGAGACAGAGTTGAGATGAACACTGAAGCTTTCTTT,CASSLGDRVEMNTEAFF
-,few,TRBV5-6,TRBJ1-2,TGTGCCAGCAGCTTGCTCCCCGGACTCTATGGCTACACCTTC,CASSLLPGLYGYTF
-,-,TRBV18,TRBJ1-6,TGTGCCAACTCACCACCGTCGCAGGGCACCTATAATTCACCCCTCCACTTT,CANSPPSQGTYNSPLHF
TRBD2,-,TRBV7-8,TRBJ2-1,TGTGCCAGCAGCCCAAGGGAACTAGCGGGATACAATGAGCAGTTCTTC,CASSPRELAGYNEQFF
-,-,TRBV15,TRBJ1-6,TGTGCCACCAGCAGTTCGTTTCGGAGCTCCTATAATTCACCCCTCCACTTT,CATSSSFRSSYNSPLHF
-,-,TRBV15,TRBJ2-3,TGTGCCACCAGCAGAGATCTGACAGACACAGATACGCAGTATTTT,CATSRDLTDTDTQYF
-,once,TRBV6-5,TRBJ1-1,TGTGCCAGCAGTTACTCAGTGTCCAGGGTTAACACTGAAGCTTTCTTT,CASSYSVSRVNTEAFF
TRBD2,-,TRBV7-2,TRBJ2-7,TGTGCCAGCAGCTCGGGACTAGCGGGTCTCGAGCAGTACTTC,CASSSGLAGLEQYF
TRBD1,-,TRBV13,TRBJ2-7,TGTGCCAGCAGCGCCGGACAGGCCAGCTCCTACGAGCAGTACTTC,CASSAGQASSYEQYF
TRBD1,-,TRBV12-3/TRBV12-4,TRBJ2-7,TGTGCCAGCAGCCTCGACAGGGGGCAAGAGCAGTACTTC,CASSLDRGQEQYF
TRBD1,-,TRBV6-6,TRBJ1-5,TGTGCCAGCAGTTCCCGGGACAGGCTCGGGGAGCCCCAGCATTTT,CASSSRDRLGEPQHF
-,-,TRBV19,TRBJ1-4,TGTGCCAGTAGTATACGGGGTCGGGGGGCGGCTAATGAAAAACTGTTTTTT,CASSIRGRGAANEKLFF
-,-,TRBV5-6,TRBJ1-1,TGTGCCAGCAGCTTGGTGTACGGGAACACTGAAGCTTTCTTT,CASSLVYGNTEAFF
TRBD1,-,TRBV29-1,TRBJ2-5,TGCAGCGTTGCCTCCGGGACAGGGTTGCGGGAGACCCAGTACTTC,CSVASGTGLRETQYF
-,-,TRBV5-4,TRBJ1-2,TGTGCCAGCAGTTCTCTCCTGCGCAGGGGCTACGGCTACACCTTC,CASSSLLRRGYGYTF
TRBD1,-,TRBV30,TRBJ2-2,TGTGCCTGGGCCCTCACAGGGGGCACCGGGGAGCTGTTTTTT,CAWALTGGTGELFF
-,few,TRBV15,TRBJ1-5,TGTGCCACCAGCAGAGAAGGCGGTGGGCAGCATTTT,CATSREGGGQHF
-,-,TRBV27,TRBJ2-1,TGTGCCAGCAGTTTAGCCCCTAGGGGTGGGGAGCAGTTCTTC,CASSLAPRGGEQFF